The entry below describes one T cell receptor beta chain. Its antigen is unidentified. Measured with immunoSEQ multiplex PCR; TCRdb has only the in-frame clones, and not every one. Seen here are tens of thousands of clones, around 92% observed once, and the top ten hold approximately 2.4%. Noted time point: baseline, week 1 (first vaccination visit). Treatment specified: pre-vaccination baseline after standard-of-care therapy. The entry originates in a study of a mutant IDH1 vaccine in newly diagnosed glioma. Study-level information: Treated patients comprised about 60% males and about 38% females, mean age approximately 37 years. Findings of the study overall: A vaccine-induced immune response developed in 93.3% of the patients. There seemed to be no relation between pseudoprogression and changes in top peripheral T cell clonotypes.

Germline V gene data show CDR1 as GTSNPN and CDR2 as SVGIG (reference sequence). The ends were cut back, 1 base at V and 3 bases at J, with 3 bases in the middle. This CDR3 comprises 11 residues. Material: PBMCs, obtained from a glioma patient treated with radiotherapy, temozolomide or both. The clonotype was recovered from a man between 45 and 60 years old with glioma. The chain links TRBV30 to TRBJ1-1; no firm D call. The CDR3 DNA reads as TGTGCCTGGAGTGGATACACTGAAGCTTTCTTT. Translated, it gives CAWSGYTEAFF.